These T cell receptor beta chains were read from a single sample in a study of blood T cell repertoires in COVID-19. The protocol was immunoSEQ multiplex PCR, while the TCRdb copy is restricted to in-frame clones and leaves out a portion. The profile shows fewer than 600,000 clones, around nine tenths of them singletons. Sequences were obtained from PBMCs or T cells enriched from blood (not recorded which). These receptors all stem from a woman aged 40 to 50 who had recovered from COVID-19. The CDR3 runs from the conserved cysteine through the conserved F or W. The D gene is left open where the match is weak. Rows may omit the clone size; those that give it use once, few, many or a size class.

V gene	J gene	D gene	clone size	CDR3 protein	CDR3 DNA
TRBV7-2	TRBJ2-1	.	.	CASSLGPVLKGNEQFF	TGTGCCAGCAGCTTAGGGCCGGTCCTCAAGGGGAATGAGCAGTTCTTC
TRBV6-4	TRBJ2-7	TRBD2	.	CASGGGLSLYEQYF	TGTGCCAGCGGGGGGGGACTTTCACTCTACGAGCAGTACTTC
TRBV19	TRBJ2-7	TRBD1	.	CASSVRGLEGEQYF	TGTGCCAGTAGTGTCAGGGGGCTTGAAGGCGAGCAGTACTTC
TRBV2	TRBJ2-3	TRBD2	.	CASSRELAGGADTQYF	TGTGCCAGCAGTAGGGAACTAGCGGGGGGGGCAGATACGCAGTATTTT
TRBV19	TRBJ1-5	.	.	CASHRGGPNQPQHF	TGTGCCAGTCACCGGGGTGGTCCAAATCAGCCCCAGCATTTT
TRBV6-2/TRBV6-3	TRBJ1-2	.	.	CASSQRGTPSGYTF	TGTGCCAGCAGTCAAAGGGGGACCCCCTCTGGCTACACCTTC
TRBV25-1	TRBJ2-2	TRBD1	few	CASSAGQGGTGELFF	TGTGCCAGCAGTGCTGGACAGGGCGGCACCGGGGAGCTGTTTTTT
TRBV27	TRBJ2-3	.	.	CASSLVSSGTDTQYF	TGTGCCAGCAGTTTGGTTTCGTCAGGTACAGATACGCAGTATTTT
TRBV24-1	TRBJ1-2	.	.	CATSEDTINYGYTF	TGTGCCACCAGTGAGGACACTATTAACTATGGCTACACCTTC
TRBV10-3	TRBJ1-2	TRBD1	.	CAISLRGDYGYTF	TGTGCCATCAGTCTCAGGGGGGACTATGGCTACACCTTC
TRBV9	TRBJ1-4	TRBD1	.	CASSPGPGQGYEKLFF	TGTGCCAGCAGCCCAGGCCCGGGACAGGGGTATGAAAAACTGTTTTTT
TRBV19	TRBJ1-2	.	.	CASSIAGQTDIYGYTF	TGTGCCAGTAGTATCGCCGGACAGACAGACATCTATGGCTACACCTTC
TRBV5-5	TRBJ2-5	.	.	CASSFGSGNLIETQYF	TGTGCCAGCAGCTTCGGCTCGGGGAATCTGATAGAGACCCAGTACTTC
TRBV12-3/TRBV12-4	TRBJ2-5	.	.	CASSFWESETQYF	TGTGCCAGCAGTTTCTGGGAGTCAGAGACCCAGTACTTC
TRBV7-2	TRBJ2-1	TRBD1	.	CASSYYRGTYNEQFF	TGTGCCAGCAGCTACTACAGGGGTACCTACAATGAGCAGTTCTTC
TRBV5-1	TRBJ1-3	TRBD1	few	CASRPGQSSGNTIYF	TGCGCCAGCAGGCCGGGACAGAGCTCTGGAAACACCATATATTTT
TRBV24-1	TRBJ2-1	TRBD2	.	CATSDSGASGYNEQFF	TGTGCCACCAGTGATTCGGGTGCTAGCGGTTACAATGAGCAGTTCTTC
TRBV5-1	TRBJ1-2	TRBD1	.	CASSQGQGTSSVGYTF	TGCGCCAGCAGCCAAGGACAGGGTACCTCTTCGGTAGGCTACACCTTC
TRBV5-1	TRBJ1-1	TRBD1	.	CASSSTGTVNTEAFF	TGCGCCAGCAGCTCTACCGGGACAGTTAACACTGAAGCTTTCTTT
TRBV11-2	TRBJ2-2	.	.	CASSLVRGSGELFF	TGTGCCAGCAGCTTAGTTCGGGGGTCCGGGGAGCTGTTTTTT
TRBV10-2	TRBJ1-5	TRBD1	.	CASSEDRVNQPQHF	TGCGCCAGCAGTGAGGACAGGGTCAATCAGCCCCAGCATTTT
TRBV4-3	TRBJ2-4	TRBD1	once	CASSQAHSGGRDIQYF	TGCGCCAGCAGCCAAGCCCACTCAGGGGGCCGGGACATTCAGTACTTC
TRBV25-1	TRBJ2-5	TRBD1	.	CASSKPGQGFRETQYF	TGTGCCAGCTCCAAACCGGGACAGGGTTTTCGAGAGACCCAGTACTTC
TRBV2	TRBJ1-6	TRBD1	.	CASSADRVEAPLHF	TGTGCCAGCAGCGCGGACAGGGTGGAGGCACCCCTCCACTTT
TRBV27	TRBJ2-1	.	.	CASRSWTGTTGYNEQFF	TGTGCCAGCAGATCATGGACAGGGACTACAGGATACAATGAGCAGTTCTTC
TRBV7-2	TRBJ2-1	TRBD2	.	CASSSTSGSLGEQFF	TGTGCCAGCAGCTCCACTAGCGGGAGTTTGGGTGAGCAGTTCTTC
TRBV6-5	TRBJ1-1	.	.	CASSYPGAEAFF	TGTGCCAGCAGTTATCCGGGGGCTGAAGCTTTCTTT
TRBV10-3	TRBJ2-4	.	.	CAISETEAKNIQYF	TGTGCCATCAGTGAGACAGAAGCCAAAAACATTCAGTACTTC
TRBV6-6	TRBJ1-1	.	few	CASRPQGYTEAFF	TGTGCCAGCAGACCGCAGGGATACACTGAAGCTTTCTTT
TRBV7-9	TRBJ1-5	.	.	CASSPGDSNQPQHF	TGTGCCAGCAGCCCCGGGGATAGCAATCAGCCCCAGCATTTT
TRBV14	TRBJ1-2	TRBD1	once	CASSPYAGTGYYGYTF	TGTGCCAGCAGCCCCTATGCCGGGACAGGGTACTATGGCTACACCTTC